This T cell receptor (beta chain) was identified in a study of tumor and adjacent non-tumor tissue in lung cancer. Study-wide background: On average, productive TCRbeta reads reached 4 million to 5 million per sample. Study observations and caveats: Significantly higher TCR diversity was found in tumor than normal lung.

This CDR3 comprises 13 residues. CDR1 and CDR2 (germline): WSHSY, SAAADI. Points on this clonotype: As yet, its antigen is unknown. At one boundary the junction diverges from the germline segment, which might be a read error.

TCRbeta libraries were built with three rounds of nested PCR, modified from ARM-PCR. TCRdb reprocessed the multiplex PCR reads via MiXCR and lists one record per CDR3 protein. The sample has about 70,000 distinct CDR3 sequences, less than 80% seen once. RNA was extracted from bulk tissue without any cell sorting. Sequencing was carried out using lung tumor tissue. The clonotype comes from a man in his 60s with non-small cell lung cancer. The V gene is TRBV10-2, the J gene TRBJ2-2; D possibly corresponds to TRBD1 (5 bases). The chain's CDR3 is CTSRATGTGELFF. The CDR3 coding sequence is TGCACCAGCAGAGCTACAGGCACCGGGGAGCTGTTTTTT.